This passage covers 7 T cell receptor beta chains from one sample sequenced in a study of T cells in Graves' hyperthyroidism and ophthalmopathy. TCR beta CDR3 regions were amplified from RNA transcripts. HTBI primers were used for first-round RT-PCR of the TCR CDR3. Using its own MiXCR run on the multiplex PCR reads, TCRdb lists one record per CDR3 protein. This table has about 840,000 distinct CDR3 sequences, 35% to 40% appearing once. The sequenced sample consisted of blood. Receptors were obtained from a man younger than 35 with Graves' hyperthyroidism.

The J gene is TRBJ2-5, the V gene TRBV9, with D possibly TRBD2 on 5 matching bases. Germline CDR1 SGDLS, CDR2 YYNGEE. The CDR3 has 15 residues. The germline V and J ends were trimmed by 0 bases and 1 base, with 10 bases remaining between them. The CDR3 is CASSVGPGIQETQYF. Written as DNA, the CDR3 is TGTGCCAGCAGCGTAGGTCCGGGGATCCAAGAGACCCAGTACTTC.

The chain couples TRBV6-5 to TRBJ1-1, with a tentative D call TRBD1 (6 bases). The CDR3 loop spans 18 amino acids. V dropped 5 bases and J dropped 0 bases, with 22 bases sitting between them. CDR1 MNHEY and CDR2 SVGAGI come from the germline V gene. CDR3 sequence: CASSPISRDKIMNTEAFF. In DNA, the CDR3 is TGTGCCAGCAGTCCCATTTCCAGGGACAAAATAATGAACACTGAAGCTTTCTTT.

The sample holds many counts of this clonotype. This chain joins TRBV7-9 and TRBJ1-1; the D is unclear. The CDR3 sequence is 14 residues long. Germline V gene sequence: CDR1 SEHNR, CDR2 FQNEAQ (reference sequence). Trimming pared 5 bases from V and 0 bases from J, leaving 10 bases between. Here the CDR3 reads CASSADTMNTEAFF. In DNA, the CDR3 is TGTGCCAGCAGCGCCGACACGATGAACACTGAAGCTTTCTTT.

This clonotype showed up just a few times. The V and J genes are TRBV6-5 and TRBJ1-2; weak D call: TRBD1 (6 bases). The CDR3 totals 14 residues. Germline V CDR1 and CDR2: MNHEY, SVGAGI. V shed 5 bases and J shed 3 bases, with 13 bases lying between them. CDR3 region: CASSEASGDYGYTF. CDR3 nucleotides: TGTGCCAGCAGTGAAGCCTCAGGGGACTATGGCTACACCTTC.

The gene calls are TRBV9 and TRBJ1-2; maybe TRBD1 (5 bases). CDR3 length: 13 amino acids. Per the germline V gene, CDR1 is SGDLS and CDR2 is YYNGEE. Trimming shortened V by 3 bases and J by 8 bases, and 14 bases separated the two germline ends. CDR3 DNA: TGTGCCAGCAGCGCACCGGGGGTGCGAGGCTACACCTTC. Protein product: CASSAPGVRGYTF.

There are a few counts of this clonotype. This rearrangement joins TRBV7-9 to TRBJ1-1, with 7 bases matching TRBD1. V lost 5 bases, J lost 4 bases, and 7 bases stayed unmatched. Looked up from germline, CDR1 is SEHNR and CDR2 is FQNEAQ (reference sequence). The CDR3 spans 14 residues. This CDR3 reads CASSQTGLATEAFF. The DNA of the CDR3 is TGTGCCAGCAGCCAGACAGGGTTGGCCACTGAAGCTTTCTTT.

J is TRBJ2-7 and V is TRBV25-1, with D perhaps TRBD2 (6 bases). CDR3 size: 13 residues. Per the germline V gene, CDR1 is MGHDK and CDR2 is SYGVNS. Trimming cost V 8 bases and J 2 bases, with 13 bases left between them. The chain's CDR3 is CASLTGETYEQYF. The CDR3 bases are TGTGCCAGCTTGACGGGGGAGACCTACGAGCAGTACTTC.